This TCR beta chain is drawn from a study of Graves' ophthalmopathy and Graves' hyperthyroidism. Amplifying from RNA transcripts, the study obtained TCR beta CDR3 regions. HTBI primers were employed in first-round RT-PCR, then a second-round multiplex PCR followed. TCRdb passed the multiplex PCR reads through MiXCR, listing each CDR3 protein once. The sample has about 500,000 distinct CDR3 sequences; 35% to 45% are singletons. The sequence was obtained from an adult man with Graves' hyperthyroidism. Material: peripheral blood or thyroid tissue (not recorded which).

CDR3 amino acids: CASSVAHGELFF. The CDR3 nucleotides read TGTGCCAGCAGCGTAGCCCACGGGGAGCTGTTTTTT. The chain uses TRBV9 and TRBJ2-2; no clear D. This CDR3 spans 12 amino acids. V gave up 0 bases and J gave up 7 bases, with 4 bases separating them. The germline V gene encodes CDR1 SGDLS and CDR2 YYNGEE.